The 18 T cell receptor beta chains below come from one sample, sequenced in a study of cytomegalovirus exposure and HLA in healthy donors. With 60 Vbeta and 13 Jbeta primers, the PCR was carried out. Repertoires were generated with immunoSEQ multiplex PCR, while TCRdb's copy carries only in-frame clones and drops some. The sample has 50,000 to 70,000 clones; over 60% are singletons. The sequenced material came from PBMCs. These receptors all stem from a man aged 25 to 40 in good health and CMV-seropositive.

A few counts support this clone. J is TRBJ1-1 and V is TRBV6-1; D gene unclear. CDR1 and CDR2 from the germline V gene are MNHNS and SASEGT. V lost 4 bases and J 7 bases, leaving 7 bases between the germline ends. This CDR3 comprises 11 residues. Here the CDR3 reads CASSGRREAFF. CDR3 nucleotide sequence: TGTGCCAGCAGTGGGAGGCGTGAAGCTTTCTTT.

The CDR3 loop reads CASSQLQGDRPQHF. CDR3 in DNA: TGTGCCAGCAGCCAACTACAGGGTGATCGGCCCCAGCATTTT. The gene calls are TRBV6-6 and TRBJ1-5; D is perhaps TRBD1 (6 bases). The germline V gene has CDR1 MNHNY and CDR2 SVGAGI (reference sequence). Trimming cost V 6 bases and J 9 bases, with 18 bases left between them. The CDR3 sequence is 14 residues long.

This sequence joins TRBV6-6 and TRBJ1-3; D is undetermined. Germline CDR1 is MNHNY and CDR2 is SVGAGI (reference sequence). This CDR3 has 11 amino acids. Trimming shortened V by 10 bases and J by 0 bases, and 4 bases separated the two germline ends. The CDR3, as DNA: TGTGCCACCCTCTCTGGAAACACCATATATTTT. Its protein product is CATLSGNTIYF.

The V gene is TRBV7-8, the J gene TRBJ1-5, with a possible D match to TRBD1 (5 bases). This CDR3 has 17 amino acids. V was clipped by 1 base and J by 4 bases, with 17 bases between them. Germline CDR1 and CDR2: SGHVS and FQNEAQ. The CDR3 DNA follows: TGTGCCAGCAGCTTAGATCCCCTGACAGCAACTAATCAGCCCCAGCATTTT. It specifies CASSLDPLTATNQPQHF. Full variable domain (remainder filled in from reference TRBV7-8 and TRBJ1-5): GAGVSQSPRYKVAKRGQDVALRCDPISGHVSLFWYQQALGQGPEFLTYFQNEAQLDKSGLPSDRFFAERPEGSVSTLKIQRTQQEDSAVYLCASSLDPLTATNQPQHFGDGTRLSIL.

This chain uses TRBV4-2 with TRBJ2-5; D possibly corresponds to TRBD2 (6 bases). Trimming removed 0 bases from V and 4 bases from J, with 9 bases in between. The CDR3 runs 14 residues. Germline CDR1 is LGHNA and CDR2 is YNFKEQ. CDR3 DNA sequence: TGTGCCAGCAGCCAAGAGGGGAGGAGAGAGACCCAGTACTTC. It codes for CASSQEGRRETQYF.

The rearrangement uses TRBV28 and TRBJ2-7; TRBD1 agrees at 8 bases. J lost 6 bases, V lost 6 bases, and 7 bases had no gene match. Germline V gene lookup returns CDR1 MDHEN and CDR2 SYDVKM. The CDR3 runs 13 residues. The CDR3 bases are TGTGCCAGCAGCCCAGGACAGGGCAGCGAGCAGTACTTC. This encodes CASSPGQGSEQYF.

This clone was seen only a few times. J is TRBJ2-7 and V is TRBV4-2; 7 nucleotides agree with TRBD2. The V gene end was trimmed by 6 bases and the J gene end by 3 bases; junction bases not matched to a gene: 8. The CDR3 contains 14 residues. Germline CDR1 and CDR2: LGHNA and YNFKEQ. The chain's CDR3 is CASSAAGDFYEQYF. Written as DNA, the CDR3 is TGTGCCAGCAGTGCTGCGGGGGACTTCTACGAGCAGTACTTC.

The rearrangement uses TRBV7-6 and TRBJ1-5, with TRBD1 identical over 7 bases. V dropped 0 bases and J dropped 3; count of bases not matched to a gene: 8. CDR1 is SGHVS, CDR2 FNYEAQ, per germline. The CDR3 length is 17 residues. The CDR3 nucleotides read TGTGCCAGCAGCTTAGCGGTCAGGGGGACCCACAATCAGCCCCAGCATTTT. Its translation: CASSLAVRGTHNQPQHF. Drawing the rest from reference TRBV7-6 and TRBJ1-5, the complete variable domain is GAGVSQSPRYKVTKRGQDVALRCDPISGHVSLYWYRQALGQGPEFLTYFNYEAQQDKSGLPNDRFSAERPEGSISTLTIQRTEQRDSAMYRCASSLAVRGTHNQPQHFGDGTRLSIL.

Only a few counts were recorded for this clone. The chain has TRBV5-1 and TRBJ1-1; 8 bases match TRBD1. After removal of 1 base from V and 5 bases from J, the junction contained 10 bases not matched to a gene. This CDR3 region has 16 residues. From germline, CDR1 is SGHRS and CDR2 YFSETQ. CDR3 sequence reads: CASSLSTYQGATEAFF. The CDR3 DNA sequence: TGCGCCAGCAGCTTGAGTACCTACCAGGGGGCAACTGAAGCTTTCTTT.

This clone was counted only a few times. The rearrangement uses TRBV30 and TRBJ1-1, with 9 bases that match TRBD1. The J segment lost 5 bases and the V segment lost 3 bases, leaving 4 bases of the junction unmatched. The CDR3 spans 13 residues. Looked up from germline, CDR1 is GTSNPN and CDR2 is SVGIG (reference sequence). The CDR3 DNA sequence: TGTGCCTGGAGCTACGGACAGGGGACTGAAGCTTTCTTT. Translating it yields CAWSYGQGTEAFF.

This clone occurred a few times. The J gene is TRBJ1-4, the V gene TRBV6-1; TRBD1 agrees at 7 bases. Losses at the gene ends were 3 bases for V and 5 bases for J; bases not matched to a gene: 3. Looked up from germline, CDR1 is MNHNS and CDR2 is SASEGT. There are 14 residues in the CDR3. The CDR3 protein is CASSETGKNEKLFF. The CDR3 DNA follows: TGTGCCAGCAGTGAGACAGGGAAGAATGAAAAACTGTTTTTT.

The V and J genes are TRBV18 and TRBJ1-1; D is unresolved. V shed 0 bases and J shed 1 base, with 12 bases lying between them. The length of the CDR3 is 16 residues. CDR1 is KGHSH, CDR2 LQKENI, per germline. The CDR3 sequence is CASSPPWAVGNTEAFF. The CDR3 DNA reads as TGTGCCAGCTCACCACCTTGGGCAGTCGGGAACACTGAAGCTTTCTTT.

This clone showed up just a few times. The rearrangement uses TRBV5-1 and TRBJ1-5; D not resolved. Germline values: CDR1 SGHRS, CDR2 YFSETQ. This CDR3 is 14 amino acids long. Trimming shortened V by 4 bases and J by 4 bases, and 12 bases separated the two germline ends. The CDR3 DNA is TGCGCCAGCAGCCCAGGTGACACGAATCAGCCCCAGCATTTT. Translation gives CASSPGDTNQPQHF. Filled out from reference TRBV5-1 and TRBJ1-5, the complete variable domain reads KAGVTQTPRYLIKTRGQQVTLSCSPISGHRSVSWYQQTPGQGLQFLFEYFSETQRNKGNFPGRFSGRQFSNSRSEMNVSTLELGDSALYLCASSPGDTNQPQHFGDGTRLSIL.

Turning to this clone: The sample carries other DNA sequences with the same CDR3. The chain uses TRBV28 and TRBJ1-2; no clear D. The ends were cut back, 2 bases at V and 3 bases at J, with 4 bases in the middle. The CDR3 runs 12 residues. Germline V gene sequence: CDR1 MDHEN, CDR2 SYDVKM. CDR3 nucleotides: TGTGCCAGCAGTTTAACGGACTATGGCTACACCTTC. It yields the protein CASSLTDYGYTF.

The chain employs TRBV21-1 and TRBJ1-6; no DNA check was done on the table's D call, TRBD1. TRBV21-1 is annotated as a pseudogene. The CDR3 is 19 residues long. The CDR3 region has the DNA TGTGCCAGCCACCCCTCGGGGCAGGGGAGCATGTCCTATAATTCACCCCTCCACTTT. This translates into CASHPSGQGSMSYNSPLHF.

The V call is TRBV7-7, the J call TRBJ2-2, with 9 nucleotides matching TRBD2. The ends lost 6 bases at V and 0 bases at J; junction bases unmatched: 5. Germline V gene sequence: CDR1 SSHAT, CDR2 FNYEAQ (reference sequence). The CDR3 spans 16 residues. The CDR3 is CASSSAGGPNTGELFF. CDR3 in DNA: TGTGCCAGCAGTTCGGCGGGGGGGCCGAACACCGGGGAGCTGTTTTTT.

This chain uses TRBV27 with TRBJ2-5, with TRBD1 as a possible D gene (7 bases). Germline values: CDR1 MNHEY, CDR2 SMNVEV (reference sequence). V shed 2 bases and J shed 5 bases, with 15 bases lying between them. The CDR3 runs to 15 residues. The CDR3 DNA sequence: TGTGCCAGCAGTTTAATTGGCAGGGGGGATGAGACCCAGTACTTC. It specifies CASSLIGRGDETQYF.

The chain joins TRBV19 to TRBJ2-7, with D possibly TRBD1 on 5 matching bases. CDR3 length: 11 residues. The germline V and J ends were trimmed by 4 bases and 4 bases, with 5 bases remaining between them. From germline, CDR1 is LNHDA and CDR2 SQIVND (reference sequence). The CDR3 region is CASSTGYEQYF. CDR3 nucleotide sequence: TGTGCCAGTAGTACAGGGTACGAGCAGTACTTC.